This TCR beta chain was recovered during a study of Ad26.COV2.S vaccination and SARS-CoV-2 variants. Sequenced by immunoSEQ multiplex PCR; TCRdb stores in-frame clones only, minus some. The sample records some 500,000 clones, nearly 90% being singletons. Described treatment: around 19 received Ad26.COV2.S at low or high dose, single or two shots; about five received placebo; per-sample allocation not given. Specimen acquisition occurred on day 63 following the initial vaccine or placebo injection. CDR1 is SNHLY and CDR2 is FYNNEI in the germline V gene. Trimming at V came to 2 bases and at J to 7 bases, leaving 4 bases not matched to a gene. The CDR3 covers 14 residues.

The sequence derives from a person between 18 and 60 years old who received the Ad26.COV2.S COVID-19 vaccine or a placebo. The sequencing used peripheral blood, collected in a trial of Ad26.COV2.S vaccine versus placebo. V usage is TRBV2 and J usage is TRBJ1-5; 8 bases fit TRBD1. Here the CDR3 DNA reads TGTGCCAGCAGTGAAACAGGGGGTCTACAGCCCCAGCATTTT. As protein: CASSETGGLQPQHF.